What follows are 20 T cell receptor beta chains derived from one specimen sequenced in a study of T cells in Graves' hyperthyroidism and ophthalmopathy. RNA transcripts were the template for amplifying TCR beta CDR3 regions. Primed by the HTBI set, a first-round RT-PCR was run on the TCR CDR3. MiXCR, run by TCRdb on the multiplex PCR reads, gives a single entry per CDR3 protein. The sample has some 600,000 distinct CDR3 sequences, just over 45% seen once; the top ten hold 8.2%. Material: peripheral blood or thyroid tissue (not recorded which). These receptors were taken from a young woman with Graves' hyperthyroidism.

The J gene is TRBJ2-5, the V gene TRBV2; a possible D gene is TRBD1 (5 bases). The CDR3 sequence is 14 residues long. Germline V gene lookup returns CDR1 SNHLY and CDR2 FYNNEI. The ends were cut back, 2 bases at V and 2 bases at J, with 9 bases in the middle. CDR3 nucleotide sequence: TGTGCCAGCAGTGAAATGACAGTACAAGAGACCCAGTACTTC. It translates to CASSEMTVQETQYF.

The chain recombines TRBV15 with TRBJ1-1; D unresolved. CDR1 is LNHNV, CDR2 YYDKDF, per germline (reference sequence). The CDR3 is 14 residues long. Deletions cut 3 bases from V and 7 bases from J, with 15 bases between. The CDR3 loop reads CATSSSGLGVEAFF. The CDR3 DNA is TGTGCCACCAGCAGCTCCGGACTCGGGGTTGAAGCTTTCTTT.

The DNA of the CDR3 is TGTGCCGCCCGGCTTCGGGGGGGCGGCTACACCTTC. It translates to CAARLRGGGYTF. This rearrangement joins TRBV7-4 to TRBJ1-2; possibly TRBD1 for D (6 bases). Trimming left V 11 bases short and J 8 bases short, with 18 bases between. The CDR3 spans 12 residues. Looked up from germline, CDR1 is SGHVT and CDR2 is SQSDAQ.

J is TRBJ2-7 and V is TRBV7-9, with D possibly matching TRBD2 (6 bases). This CDR3 spans 16 amino acids. Trimming cost V 3 bases and J 0 bases, with 15 bases left between them. Germline CDR1 reads SEHNR; CDR2 reads FQNEAQ (reference sequence). The CDR3 protein is CASSFPSSDPSYEQYF. CDR3 DNA sequence: TGTGCCAGCAGCTTCCCCTCTAGCGACCCCTCCTACGAGCAGTACTTC. The whole variable domain, filled in from reference TRBV7-9 and TRBJ2-7, reads DTGVSQNPRHKITKRGQNVTFRCDPISEHNRLYWYRQTLGQGPEFLTYFQNEAQLEKSRLLSDRFSAERPKGSFSTLEIQRTEQGDSAMYLCASSFPSSDPSYEQYFGPGTRLTVT.

V and J are TRBV29-1 and TRBJ2-5; the D gene is possibly TRBD2 (6 bases). Germline V gene data show CDR1 as SQVTM and CDR2 as ANQGSEA. The V gene lost 7 bases and the J gene lost 5 bases, with 14 bases spanning the gap. The CDR3 spans 12 residues. The CDR3 is CSGGTVRETQYF. CDR3 bases: TGCAGCGGCGGGACCGTCAGGGAGACCCAGTACTTC.

Note on this clonotype: A much bigger clone sits one base away, suggesting this may be a read error. DNA of the CDR3: TGCAGTGCCATGCGACAGGGGGATAACTATGGCTACACCTTC. Encoded protein: CSAMRQGDNYGYTF. The chain carries TRBV20-1 and TRBJ1-2, with TRBD1 identical over 9 bases. The V gene's germline CDR1 is DFQATT and CDR2 SNEGSKA (reference sequence). This CDR3 region has 14 residues. After removal of 6 bases from V and 1 base from J, the junction contained 6 bases not matched to a gene.

The chain links TRBV7-2 to TRBJ1-5; 9 nucleotides agree with TRBD1. With 4 bases clipped from V and 4 bases from J, the junction kept 11 bases outside the gene matches. Germline CDR1 reads SGHTA; CDR2 reads FQGNSA. The CDR3 loop spans 17 amino acids. CDR3 DNA: TGTGCCAGCAGCTCCATGATTGGGACAGGGAGAAATCAGCCCCAGCATTTT. The encoded protein is CASSSMIGTGRNQPQHF. Combining the CDR3 with reference TRBV7-2 and TRBJ1-5 gives the whole variable domain GAGVSQSPSNKVTEKGKDVELRCDPISGHTALYWYRQSLGQGLEFLIYFQGNSAPDKSGLPSDRFSAERTGGSVSTLTIQRTQQEDSAVYLCASSSMIGTGRNQPQHFGDGTRLSIL.

A note on this clonotype: Possible read error: a much larger clone is one base away. The chain recombines TRBV25-1 with TRBJ1-6, with 8 bases lining up with TRBD1. This CDR3 is built from 15 residues. The ends lost 2 bases at V and 13 bases at J; junction bases unmatched: 10. Germline CDR1 MGHDK, CDR2 SYGVNS. The CDR3 reads CASSERRQGFAPLHF. For the CDR3, the DNA is TGTGCCAGCAGTGAAAGGAGACAGGGGTTCGCCCCCCTCCACTTT.

This clonotype appeared many times. The CDR3 region is CASRRMGAQQPQHF. Written as DNA, the CDR3 is TGTGCCAGCAGGAGAATGGGAGCGCAGCAGCCCCAGCATTTT. The chain links TRBV2 to TRBJ1-5; no definite D call. Trimming stripped 6 bases from V and 7 bases from J, with 16 bases between. This CDR3 has 14 amino acids. Germline CDR1 SNHLY, CDR2 FYNNEI.

This clonotype was counted between two and nine times. This chain joins TRBV27 and TRBJ2-5, with 7 bases identical to TRBD1. In germline, CDR1 is MNHEY, CDR2 SMNVEV (reference sequence). Trimming removed 5 bases from V and 5 bases from J; junction bases left unmatched: 14. This CDR3 has 16 residues. This chain's CDR3 is CASSTGSGTARETQYF. CDR3 DNA: TGTGCCAGCAGTACCGGATCCGGGACAGCTCGGGAGACCCAGTACTTC.

Only a few counts were recorded for this clonotype. This chain joins TRBV2 and TRBJ1-2; D gene unclear. This CDR3 has 16 residues. V was clipped by 4 bases and J by 6 bases, with 21 bases between them. Germline lookup yields CDR1 SNHLY and CDR2 FYNNEI. The CDR3 spells CASSGQKELPFHGYTF. Written as DNA, the CDR3 is TGTGCCAGCAGTGGCCAGAAGGAACTACCGTTTCATGGCTACACCTTC.

This clonotype was seen ten or more times. The genes are TRBV10-3 and TRBJ1-6; no definite D call. The ends were cut back, 6 bases at V and 5 bases at J, with 11 bases in the middle. Germline V gives CDR1 ENHRY, CDR2 SYGVKD. The CDR3 is 14 amino acids. The CDR3: CAIRWRIDNSPLHF. Written as DNA, the CDR3 is TGTGCCATCAGGTGGCGGATAGATAATTCACCCCTCCACTTT.

This clonotype was observed a few times. The chain joins TRBV12-3 or TRBV12-4 to TRBJ2-7; 10 bases align to TRBD2. CDR3 length equals 17 residues. V lost 6 bases and J lost 5; bases outside the gene matches: 16. Here the CDR3 DNA reads TGTGCCAGCAGCTGGGCTCGCAGCGGGAGGGCCATAGACGAGCAGTACTTC. This sequence encodes CASSWARSGRAIDEQYF.

This clonotype was seen many times. The V call is TRBV25-1, the J call TRBJ1-4; TRBD1 agrees at 7 bases. The CDR3 covers 18 residues. CDR1 and CDR2 (germline): MGHDK, SYGVNS. Losses at the gene ends were 2 bases for V and 4 bases for J; bases not matched to a gene: 13. CDR3 bases: TGTGCCAGCAGTGAACGGCTGGACAGGCCCGCGAGTAATGAAAAACTGTTTTTT. Translation: CASSERLDRPASNEKLFF.

The chain employs TRBV9 and TRBJ1-1; no clear D gene. V lost 4 bases and J 0 bases, leaving 13 bases between the germline ends. CDR3 size: 15 residues. Looked up from germline, CDR1 is SGDLS and CDR2 is YYNGEE. CDR3 in DNA: TGTGCCAGCAGCCCAAGTGGTGCGGTGAACACTGAAGCTTTCTTT. Its translation is CASSPSGAVNTEAFF.

The V and J genes are TRBV9 and TRBJ1-2; a weak D match, TRBD1 (5 bases). The V end lost 4 bases, the J end lost 6 bases, and 19 bases lay between the germline ends. The CDR3 loop spans 15 amino acids. The germline V gene encodes CDR1 SGDLS and CDR2 YYNGEE. The CDR3 nucleotides read TGTGCCAGCAGCACCAGACAGAAACTTCTGAATGGCTACACCTTC. Translated: CASSTRQKLLNGYTF.

The chain is built from TRBV15 and TRBJ1-3; the D is unclear. V dropped 5 bases and J dropped 4 bases, with 9 bases sitting between them. There are 13 residues in the CDR3. The V gene's germline CDR1 is LNHNV and CDR2 YYDKDF (reference sequence). For the CDR3, the DNA is TGTGCCACCAGCCAGGAACACGGAAACACCATATATTTT. This translates into CATSQEHGNTIYF.

This clonotype appeared once. The chain carries TRBV20-1 and TRBJ1-1; TRBD1 might be the D (5 bases). Deletions cut 0 bases from V and 8 bases from J, with 22 bases between. The CDR3 totals 16 residues. CDR1 and CDR2 (germline): DFQATT, SNEGSKA (reference sequence). For the CDR3, the DNA is TGCAGTGCTAGAGATACGGGATTACTTTCCGGGACCGAAGCTTTCTTT. Protein product: CSARDTGLLSGTEAFF.

This clonotype was seen only a few times. This chain uses TRBV7-9 with TRBJ1-1; D may be TRBD1 (6 bases). This CDR3 is 14 amino acids long. Deletions cut 7 bases from V and 4 bases from J, with 16 bases between. Per the germline V gene, CDR1 is SEHNR and CDR2 is FQNEAQ (reference sequence). CDR3 DNA: TGTGCCAGCACCTCGGACAGATTGCGCACTGAAGCTTTCTTT. Encoded protein: CASTSDRLRTEAFF.

In this sample, this clonotype turned up many times. The V and J genes are TRBV24-1 and TRBJ1-5; D is uncertain. Trimming took off 3 bases at V and 3 bases at J, with 11 bases between the two ends. Germline V gene data show CDR1 as KGHDR and CDR2 as SFDVKD. The CDR3 is 15 residues long. CDR3 nucleotide sequence: TGTGCCACCAGTGATCGCCAGGCGGACAATCAGCCCCAGCATTTT. Encoded protein: CATSDRQADNQPQHF.